This T cell receptor beta chain was captured by sequencing in a study of blood T cell repertoires in COVID-19 (dated by TCRdb to the early 2020s). In the study overall: Samples covering the acute and convalescent phases of COVID-19 were provided by collaborators in the United States, Italy and Spain. Where HLA class I and class II types were available, the types were taken from metadata supplied by the sample provider, not from assay-based typing. A freely available public database, intended as a resource for researchers studying the immune response to SARS-CoV-2, is where the repertoires were released. The dataset comprised deeply sampled blood TCRbeta repertoires from subjects exposed to, actively infected with, or recovered from COVID-19. Sample metadata almost always included a de-identified subject ID, COVID-19 status, age in years and sex. Samples were obtained from the ongoing ImmuneRACE study (first 160 participants) and from roughly 1,300 subjects provided by 6 global collaborators. The prospective study material was composed of cDNA or gDNA derived from T cells, B-cell-depleted T cells, or PBMCs. Results and caveats for the whole study, not just this receptor: The quantity of clinical and demographic metadata differed by source and by participant and was supplied without curation.

Collaborating institutions collected whole blood in K2EDTA tubes following their own protocols. Collaborator samples were shipped for TCRbeta analysis as frozen whole blood, isolated PBMCs, or DNA extracted from either sample type. TCRbeta CDR3 regions were amplified from genomic DNA by means of the immunoSEQ Assay, a bias-controlled multiplex PCR. The published analysis was carried out like this. The number of nucleated cells in each sample was estimated from the amplification of reference gene primers within the assay. Sequence reads were collapsed and filtered to measure the absolute abundance of every unique TCRbeta CDR3 rearrangement. For each sample, productive Simpson clonality was calculated as the square root of Simpson's diversity index over productive rearrangements. Sourced from immuneACCESS, this table was stored by TCRdb with only in-frame sequences that have V and J called. A share of the clones is absent; for the studies checked, an unresolved V gene accounts for under half, and the remainder has no known explanation. The D gene and trimming were derived from the DNA, and the V and J assignments and clone size from that table. This sample comprises over 70,000 clones, 75% to 90% of them detected only once. Jointly, the top ten make up roughly 4.6% of the sample.

Comment on this clone: The antigen this receptor binds is unknown. Per-base qualities were not stored, and no clone one base away is much larger.

The TCR sequence derives from a man aged 80 or over with acute or convalescent COVID-19. Sequencing used peripheral blood.

The bases are TGTGCCAGCAGCCTAAATCCGTCCCTCGGGGATTCACCCCTCCACTTT. Protein translation: CASSLNPSLGDSPLHF. The chain joins TRBV7-2 to TRBJ1-6; the D gene lacks a confident call. CDR1 and CDR2 are read off the germline V gene as SGHTA and FQGNSA. Spanning cysteine to phenylalanine, the CDR3 consists of 16 amino acids. Only the CDR3 region is kept as DNA, spanning 48 bases read in frame from base 1. Cut back by 5 bases and 8 bases, the V and J ends lie 19 bases apart.